This TCR beta chain is from a study of early T cells in non-severe SARS-CoV-2 infection (dated by TCRdb to about 2021). For context, the study as a whole: Because TCR sequencing relied on bulk RNA taken from unsorted whole blood, pairing of alpha and beta chains was not possible. Beyond this particular receptor, the publication reports: VDJdb matching was skewed toward anti-spike CD8 responses and likely underestimated virus-specific expansions, missing private and CD4 specificities.

Set within a cohort of healthcare workers in London, UK, this nested case-control study involved weekly PCR testing of nasopharyngeal swabs along with blood sampling. Between 23 and 31 March 2020, the week of the UK lockdown, healthcare workers were enrolled and then followed up weekly for as long as 16 weeks. The CDR3 sequence holds 13 residues, the cysteine and phenylalanine included. Just CDR3 DNA is preserved here, 39 bases in frame from base 1. Sequences SGHAT (CDR1) and FQNNGV (CDR2) are obtained from the germline V gene. Trimming accounts for 4 bases at V and 8 bases at J, while the number of junction bases matched to no gene is 7. Receptors were amplified or captured by 5' RACE. Data came from a NextSeq 500. To correct for sequencing error and PCR bias, the TCR library protocol tagged individual cDNA molecules with unique molecular identifiers. Both TCR alpha and beta chains were sequenced, and tight co-correlation was observed between alpha and beta sequence abundances in each sample. Turning to the authors' computational methods: V gene, J gene and CDR3 annotation of TCR sequences was performed with Decombinator V4. Expanded TCRs were defined as changing significantly between any two time points under a Poisson model with p below 0.0001. TCR abundances were normalised to the total number of TCRs sequenced per sample and expressed as counts per million. MAIT TCRs were defined by TRAV1-2 paired with TRAJ12, TRAJ20 or TRAJ33, and iNKT TCRs by TRAV10 paired with TRAJ18. VDJdb, accessed on 1 November 2021, was searched for TCRs annotated for CMV, EBV and SARS-CoV-2, and TCRs annotated for more than one antigen were excluded. TCRdb handled the public reads itself, with Q25 trimming in fastp and clone calling in MiXCR, and kept productive beta chains. Rows merge per CDR3 protein into single entries with the most common DNA and genes. The V and J calls here are based on TCRdb, not the publication. In this sample the table shows some 30,000 distinct CDR3 sequences, around 4.4% of which occur a single time. 9% to 13% of the sample is held by the ten biggest clonotypes.

This clonotype appeared many times. Its specific antigen is unknown. The sample holds no much larger clone one base away, and base qualities are not on file. This chain joins TRBV11-2 to TRBJ1-2; 7 bases in the middle match TRBD1. The TCR comes from an adult who was a healthcare worker with PCR-confirmed SARS-CoV-2 infection or an uninfected control (not recorded which). The sample consisted of whole blood. Read as DNA, the sequence is TGTGCCAGCAGCTCATGGACAGGTGGGGGCTACACCTTC. It codes for CASSSWTGGGYTF.